The 15 T cell receptor beta chains below were found in one sample sequenced in a study of T cell repertoires in cytomegalovirus infection. TCRdb re-derived calls from the reads in MiXCR, one entry per CDR3 protein. The table includes fewer than 1,000,000 distinct CDR3 sequences, roughly 30% detected once. These receptors lack a known antigen. This sample comprised cultured CD8+ T cells from PBMCs, obtained from culture after CMV antigen stimulation. These receptors originate from a human donor in good health (CMV status not recorded). Some clones in this sample may be carry-over from other donors' samples.

This clonotype appeared many times. Here the CDR3 reads CASTLLGREDTGELFF. The CDR3 bases are TGTGCCAGCACCCTCCTGGGCAGGGAGGACACCGGGGAGCTGTTTTTT. The chain uses TRBV7-8 and TRBJ2-2, with D maybe TRBD2 (6 bases). Germline V gene data show CDR1 as SGHVS and CDR2 as FQNEAQ. The CDR3 extends over 16 amino acids. V was pared by 7 bases and J by 3 bases, with 18 bases between.

The genes are TRBV6-2 or TRBV6-3 and TRBJ1-2; 9 bases map to TRBD1. CDR1 and CDR2 (germline): MNHEY, SVGEGT. CDR3 length: 15 residues. The trim removed 4 bases at V and 0 bases at J, leaving 3 bases unmatched. CDR3 region: CASSWDREANYGYTF. CDR3 DNA sequence: TGTGCCAGCAGTTGGGACAGGGAAGCTAACTATGGCTACACCTTC.

This clonotype was found many times. The chain recombines TRBV7-9 with TRBJ2-2, with unresolved D. The CDR3 totals 14 residues. Germline V gives CDR1 SEHNR, CDR2 FQNEAQ (reference sequence). The V gene lost 5 bases and the J gene lost 1 base, with 8 bases spanning the gap. CDR3 sequence: CASSPVRNTGELFF. The DNA of the CDR3 is TGTGCCAGCAGCCCGGTCAGGAACACCGGGGAGCTGTTTTTT.

The chain is built from TRBV6-2 or TRBV6-3 and TRBJ2-2; D possibly corresponds to TRBD1 (6 bases). The germline V gene has CDR1 MNHEY and CDR2 SVGEGT. V lost 2 bases, J lost 6 bases, and 16 bases lay in between. The CDR3 loop spans 16 amino acids. The CDR3 nucleotides are TGTGCCAGCAGTTACCCGAGACAGGTGACGGCCGGGGAGCTGTTTTTT. Translating gives CASSYPRQVTAGELFF.

In this sample, this clonotype turned up many times. The chain uses TRBV7-2 and TRBJ2-7; D may correspond to TRBD1 or TRBD2 (6 bases each). Germline V gene sequence: CDR1 SGHTA, CDR2 FQGNSA. V was clipped by 2 bases and J by 2 bases, with 16 bases between them. This CDR3 spans 16 amino acids. The CDR3 DNA reads as TGTGCCAGCAGCTTACTTCTCGGGGGCGCAACCTACGAGCAGTACTTC. Its protein product is CASSLLLGGATYEQYF.

This clonotype was observed a few times. The chain recombines TRBV29-1 with TRBJ2-4; 8 bases align to TRBD2. J was trimmed by 6 bases and V by 5 bases; bases with no gene match: 9. The CDR3 extends over 14 amino acids. Germline-derived CDR1 and CDR2 are SQVTM and ANQGSEA. The CDR3 bases are TGCAGCGTTAAAAGCGGGGGCCAAGGAAACATTCAGTACTTC. It codes for CSVKSGGQGNIQYF.

There are many counts of this clonotype. The genes are TRBV27 and TRBJ1-5; D is uncertain. The CDR3 runs 15 residues. Germline V gives CDR1 MNHEY, CDR2 SMNVEV (reference sequence). The V and J ends lost 9 bases and 0 bases respectively, with 15 bases between them. The CDR3 coding sequence is TGTGCCAGGACCTCCCGGGAATATAGCAATCAGCCCCAGCATTTT. Its protein product is CARTSREYSNQPQHF.

Remarks on this clonotype: A read error may produce the germline difference seen at one junction end. The chain is built from TRBV7-8 and TRBJ1-2, with 9 positions matching TRBD1. The CDR3 has 16 amino acids. Germline V gene lookup returns CDR1 SGHVS and CDR2 FQNEAQ. The CDR3: CVSSVGGQGINYGYTF. CDR3 nucleotides: TGTGTCAGCTCAGTGGGGGGACAGGGAATTAACTATGGCTACACCTTC.

The J gene is TRBJ1-2, the V gene TRBV4-1; the match to TRBD1 covers 7 bases. This CDR3 has 15 amino acids. V trimming: 1 base; J trimming: 3 bases; junction bases outside the gene matches: 5. The germline V gene has CDR1 MGHRA and CDR2 YSYEKL. CDR3 in DNA: TGCGCCAGCAGCCAAGTCGCCGGGACAGACTATGGCTACACCTTC. Protein product: CASSQVAGTDYGYTF.

This clonotype was observed a handful of times. V gene TRBV27 combines with J gene TRBJ2-7; a weak D match, TRBD1 (6 bases). The V and J ends lost 5 bases and 3 bases respectively, with 14 bases between them. This CDR3 region has 14 residues. From germline, CDR1 is MNHEY and CDR2 SMNVEV (reference sequence). The CDR3 nucleotides are TGTGCCAGCAGTACTAGACAGGTGCGCTACGAGCAGTACTTC. Its protein product is CASSTRQVRYEQYF.

The chain has TRBV6-6 and TRBJ2-1; possibly TRBD2 for D (5 bases). The CDR3 consists of 15 residues. Germline-derived CDR1 and CDR2 are MNHNY and SVGAGI (reference sequence). Deletions cut 8 bases from V and 8 bases from J, with 22 bases between. CDR3 sequence reads: CASSPWASPADEQFF. The CDR3 coding sequence is TGTGCCAGCTCCCCGTGGGCTAGCCCCGCGGATGAGCAGTTCTTC.

This clonotype was observed at least ten times. The J gene is TRBJ2-7, the V gene TRBV7-2; D might be TRBD2 (6 bases). V lost 5 bases and J 4 bases, leaving 15 bases between the germline ends. This CDR3 region has 14 residues. Germline V lookup: CDR1 SGHTA, CDR2 FQGNSA. The DNA of the CDR3 is TGTGCCAGCAGCCCCCTTCCGGGACTGTACGAGCAGTACGTC. Translated, it gives CASSPLPGLYEQYV.

This rearrangement joins TRBV6-4 to TRBJ2-4, with no clear D. The germline V gene encodes CDR1 MRHNA and CDR2 SNTAGT. The CDR3 totals 11 residues. V gave up 9 bases and J gave up 5 bases, with 8 bases separating them. The CDR3 DNA is TGTGCCAGGAGAACAGAAAACATTCAGTACTTC. Translated, it gives CARRTENIQYF.

This clonotype has ten or more counts. This chain connects TRBV6-1 to TRBJ2-3, with TRBD1 matching 7 bases. This CDR3 has 14 amino acids. V dropped 7 bases and J dropped 4; count of bases not matched to a gene: 8. Looked up from germline, CDR1 is MNHNS and CDR2 is SASEGT. CDR3 residues: CASIQQGPPDTQYF. CDR3 coding DNA: TGTGCCAGCATCCAACAGGGGCCCCCAGATACGCAGTATTTT.

The chain uses TRBV12-5 and TRBJ2-5; 9 nucleotides align to TRBD1. V lost 0 bases and J lost 2; bases outside the gene matches: 13. The CDR3 sequence is 19 residues long. Germline CDR1 reads LGHNT; CDR2 reads FRNRAP. The chain's CDR3 is CASGLVTPRDRENQETQYF. Written as DNA, the CDR3 is TGTGCTAGTGGTTTGGTAACCCCCCGGGACAGGGAGAATCAAGAGACCCAGTACTTC.